A single sample gave rise to the 21 T cell receptor beta chains below, sequenced in a study of technical replicates of blood from several donors. The repertoire was sequenced with immunoSEQ multiplex PCR; TCRdb's copy has only in-frame clones and lacks some. The sample records some 15,000 clones, roughly 84% being singletons. Input material: PBMCs. The source is a human donor in good health.

V usage is TRBV11-3 and J usage is TRBJ2-7; D possibly corresponds to TRBD2 (5 bases). Germline CDR1 and CDR2: SGHNT and YENEEA. Trimming removed 2 bases from V and 4 bases from J, with 12 bases in between. The CDR3 totals 14 residues. Here the CDR3 reads CASSLPLTSYEQYF. In DNA, the CDR3 is TGTGCCAGCAGCTTACCCCTAACTAGTTACGAGCAGTACTTC.

The chain employs TRBV30 and TRBJ1-5; a possible D gene is TRBD1 (6 bases). The V gene lost 0 bases and the J gene lost 4 bases, with 13 bases spanning the gap. The CDR3 loop spans 15 amino acids. The V gene's germline CDR1 is GTSNPN and CDR2 SVGIG (reference sequence). The CDR3 is CAWSVGGSGNQPQHF. The CDR3 region has the DNA TGTGCCTGGAGTGTAGGGGGAAGTGGGAATCAGCCCCAGCATTTT.

The chain employs TRBV6-1 and TRBJ1-5; 10 positions agree with TRBD1. Germline V gene lookup returns CDR1 MNHNS and CDR2 SASEGT. The CDR3 sequence is 16 residues long. Trimming took 4 bases from V and 4 from J; bases not matched to a gene: 7. CDR3: CASSGWGQGYNQPQHF. CDR3 in DNA: TGTGCCAGCAGTGGGTGGGGACAGGGGTATAATCAGCCCCAGCATTTT.

The CDR3 sequence: CASSLFSGGSIQYF. CDR3 DNA: TGTGCCAGCAGCTTATTTTCAGGGGGAAGCATTCAGTACTTC. The rearrangement joins TRBV7-2 to TRBJ2-4, with TRBD1 matching 7 bases. The CDR3 totals 14 residues. J was trimmed by 9 bases and V by 2 bases; bases with no gene match: 7. The germline V gene has CDR1 SGHTA and CDR2 FQGNSA.

The rearrangement joins TRBV6-5 to TRBJ2-7; tentative D call: TRBD1 (6 bases). The length of the CDR3 is 13 residues. Per germline, CDR1 MNHEY and CDR2 SVGAGI. V lost 5 bases, J lost 4 bases, and 12 bases lay in between. Written as DNA, the CDR3 is TGTGCCAGCAGTAAGGGGGTCCATTACGAGCAGTACTTC. It yields the protein CASSKGVHYEQYF.

This chain connects TRBV6-5 to TRBJ2-1, with 10 bases identical to TRBD2. Germline V gives CDR1 MNHEY, CDR2 SVGAGI. The junction had 2 bases not matched to a gene; V was cut back by 0 bases and J by 6 bases. The CDR3 has 15 residues. The DNA for the CDR3 is TGTGCCAGCAGTTACTCCGGGACTAGCGTCAATGAGCAGTTCTTC. Protein: CASSYSGTSVNEQFF.

This sequence joins TRBV19 and TRBJ1-5, with 8 positions matching TRBD1. The CDR3 is 14 residues long. Germline V lookup: CDR1 LNHDA, CDR2 SQIVND (reference sequence). The V segment lost 6 bases and the J segment 3 bases; nucleotides outside the gene matches: 4. CDR3 sequence: CASRTGVINQPQHF. For the CDR3, the DNA is TGTGCCAGTAGGACAGGGGTTATCAATCAGCCCCAGCATTTT.

The chain joins TRBV5-1 to TRBJ2-7, with TRBD1 matching 9 bases. Trimming removed 1 base from V and 4 bases from J; junction bases left unmatched: 15. The CDR3 sequence is 18 residues long. Germline assignment: CDR1 SGHRS and CDR2 YFSETQ. The CDR3: CASSLPSPGQGFLYEQYF. CDR3 DNA sequence: TGCGCCAGCAGCTTGCCCTCGCCGGGACAGGGATTTTTATACGAGCAGTACTTC.

This chain connects TRBV6-1 to TRBJ1-2; D perhaps matches TRBD1 (6 bases). V was trimmed by 7 bases and J by 0 bases, leaving 9 bases between them. The CDR3 consists of 13 residues. Germline V gene lookup returns CDR1 MNHNS and CDR2 SASEGT. The CDR3 DNA follows: TGTGCCAGCAACAGGGCGGCTAACTATGGCTACACCTTC. Its translation is CASNRAANYGYTF.

The chain is built from TRBV7-2 and TRBJ1-2, with TRBD1 matching 8 bases. Trimming removed 5 bases from V and 2 bases from J; junction bases left unmatched: 4. Germline values: CDR1 SGHTA, CDR2 FQGNSA. The CDR3 contains 14 residues. The CDR3 sequence is CASSLDRANYGYTF. The CDR3, as DNA: TGTGCCAGCAGCCTGGACAGGGCGAACTATGGCTACACCTTC.

This chain connects TRBV14 to TRBJ2-3, with 10 bases lining up with TRBD2. This CDR3 contains 15 residues. V was clipped by 4 bases and J by 0 bases; unmatched bases: 1. Germline assignment: CDR1 SGHDN and CDR2 FVKESK. CDR3 DNA sequence: TGTGCCAGCAGCCCGACTAGCGGGAGCACAGATACGCAGTATTTT. As protein: CASSPTSGSTDTQYF. Based on the CDR3 plus reference TRBV14 and TRBJ2-3, the full variable domain is EAGVTQFPSHSVIEKGQTVTLRCDPISGHDNLYWYRRVMGKEIKFLLHFVKESKQDESGMPNNRFLAERTGGTYSTLKVQPAELEDSGVYFCASSPTSGSTDTQYFGPGTRLTVL.

This clone came up once. The V gene is TRBV6-6, the J gene TRBJ2-3; 7 bases align to TRBD2. With V trimmed by 5 bases and J by 2 bases, 7 bases remained unmatched. CDR3 size: 15 residues. Germline lookup yields CDR1 MNHNY and CDR2 SVGAGI (reference sequence). The CDR3 DNA follows: TGTGCCAGCAGTCCGCGGGAGCCCCCCACAGATACGCAGTATTTT. This gives the protein CASSPREPPTDTQYF.

J is TRBJ2-7 and V is TRBV2; 14 nucleotides line up with TRBD2. V lost 10 bases, J lost 3 bases, and 2 bases stayed unmatched. CDR1 is SNHLY and CDR2 is FYNNEI in the germline V gene. The CDR3 length is 13 residues. Written as DNA, the CDR3 is TGTGCCATCGGGACTAGCGGGAGCTACGAGCAGTACTTC. This codes for CAIGTSGSYEQYF.

This chain connects TRBV30 to TRBJ2-1; 10 nucleotides agree with TRBD2. This CDR3 contains 13 residues. J was trimmed by 9 bases and V by 2 bases; bases with no gene match: 4. CDR1 and CDR2 from the germline V gene are GTSNPN and SVGIG (reference sequence). The CDR3 region is CAWSKASGGEQFF. CDR3 coding DNA: TGTGCCTGGAGTAAGGCTAGCGGGGGTGAGCAGTTCTTC.

The chain is built from TRBV5-4 and TRBJ2-1, with TRBD2 matching over 9 bases. The CDR3 sequence is 14 residues long. J lost 7 bases, V lost 4 bases, and 6 bases had no gene match. Looked up from germline, CDR1 is SGHNT and CDR2 is YYREEE (reference sequence). CDR3 region: CASSTGLAMNEQFF. Here the CDR3 DNA reads TGTGCCAGCAGCACCGGACTAGCGATGAATGAGCAGTTCTTC.

The V call is TRBV5-1, the J call TRBJ2-1; the match to TRBD2 covers 9 bases. Unmatched junction bases numbered 12, after V lost 1 base and J lost 10 bases. CDR1 and CDR2 from the germline V gene are SGHRS and YFSETQ. The CDR3 covers 16 residues. The CDR3 bases are TGCGCCAGCAGCTTGTGGAGGGGGACTAGCACATTCGAGCAGTTCTTC. The encoded protein is CASSLWRGTSTFEQFF. The full variable domain, its missing parts supplied by reference TRBV5-1 and TRBJ2-1, is KAGVTQTPRYLIKTRGQQVTLSCSPISGHRSVSWYQQTPGQGLQFLFEYFSETQRNKGNFPGRFSGRQFSNSRSEMNVSTLELGDSALYLCASSLWRGTSTFEQFFGPGTRLTVL.

Here the CDR3 reads CASSPVGRGSTVSEQYF. CDR3 coding DNA: TGTGCCAGTAGCCCTGTCGGCAGGGGATCGACAGTCTCCGAGCAGTACTTC. This chain uses TRBV19 with TRBJ2-7, with a tentative D call TRBD1 (6 bases). The germline V and J ends were trimmed by 6 bases and 6 bases, with 27 bases remaining between them. The V gene's germline CDR1 is LNHDA and CDR2 SQIVND (reference sequence). The CDR3 is made up of 17 amino acids.

The chain has TRBV9 and TRBJ2-2; D not certain. CDR1 and CDR2 from the germline V gene are SGDLS and YYNGEE. The CDR3 runs to 15 residues. V lost 0 bases and J lost 6, with 12 bases in between. The CDR3 DNA follows: TGTGCCAGCAGCGTAGTACCCTCACCGGCCGGGGAGCTGTTTTTT. This codes for CASSVVPSPAGELFF.

The V gene is TRBV15, the J gene TRBJ2-1; 9 bases fit TRBD1. V lost 0 bases to trimming and J lost 8 bases; unmatched junction nucleotides: 2. Germline V gene lookup returns CDR1 LNHNV and CDR2 YYDKDF (reference sequence). The CDR3 runs 14 residues. The CDR3 DNA is TGTGCCACCAGCAGAGATACAGGGGGCGATGAGCAGTTCTTC. The encoded protein is CATSRDTGGDEQFF.

V is TRBV7-7 and J is TRBJ2-5; D is uncertain. Per the germline V gene, CDR1 is SSHAT and CDR2 is FNYEAQ (reference sequence). The CDR3 has 14 residues. Between the trimmed V and J ends, which lost 1 base and 5 bases, there was a span of 11 bases. DNA for the CDR3: TGTGCCAGCAGCTTAGATGAATGGAGTGAGACCCAGTACTTC. This translates into CASSLDEWSETQYF.

The gene calls are TRBV5-4 and TRBJ2-1, with a tentative D call TRBD2 (6 bases). Trimming took 4 bases from V and 3 from J, leaving 20 bases between them. Germline assignment: CDR1 SGHNT and CDR2 YYREEE (reference sequence). The CDR3 length is 17 residues. CDR3 bases: TGTGCCAGCAGCGCGGGGAGAGCGGCTAACGACTACAATGAGCAGTTCTTC. It yields the protein CASSAGRAANDYNEQFF.